The source of this T cell receptor (beta chain) is a study of blood T cell repertoires in COVID-19. Per the authors' pipeline: Estimated nucleated cell counts came from reference gene primer amplification. Libraries were prepared by immunoSEQ multiplex PCR; TCRdb keeps only in-frame clonotypes and omits some of them. Clonal size and the V and J genes are those of that table, whereas D and trimming came from the DNA. The sample records about 31,000 clones, nearly 90% being singletons. The CDR3 is 16 residues long. Germline V CDR1 and CDR2: MDHEN, SYDVKM. The ends were cut back, 4 bases at V and 2 bases at J, with 15 bases in the middle.

Specimen: peripheral blood. The sequence came from a man aged 55 to 69 with COVID-19, enrolled during active disease. V is TRBV28 and J is TRBJ2-1, with TRBD1 as a possible D gene (5 bases). Here the CDR3 DNA reads TGTGCCAGCAGTTCCCCCCGGACACCTACCTACAATGAGCAGTTCTTC. Translation: CASSSPRTPTYNEQFF. Drawing the rest from reference TRBV28 and TRBJ2-1, the complete variable domain is DVKVTQSSRYLVKRTGEKVFLECVQDMDHENMFWYRQDPGLGLRLIYFSYDVKMKEKGDIPEGYSVSREKKERFSLILESASTNQTSMYLCASSSPRTPTYNEQFFGPGTRLTVL.